This passage covers 13 T cell receptor beta chains from one sample sequenced in a study of T-cell memory formation after mild COVID-19 (dated by TCRdb to 2020 to 2022). The protocol used for the library was 5' RACE. The run used an Illumina NovaSeq 6000. TCRdb itself trimmed the public reads at Q25 with fastp, ran MiXCR and retained productive beta chains. Rows merge per CDR3 protein into single entries with the most common DNA and genes. The table for this sample lists 150,000 or so distinct CDR3 sequences; roughly 28% of them were counted only once. The top ten hold 12% of the sample. Sequences were obtained from PBMCs or a T cell subset sorted from them (not recorded which). These TCRs come from an adult woman who had mild COVID-19 (a few samples of this study predate the infection). The sample titles of this study are shuffled in the database, so cell type and time point are left out; the donor was told from shared clones.

V is TRBV5-1 and J is TRBJ2-1; possible D gene TRBD2, 6 bases. The V end lost 2 bases, the J end lost 0 bases, and 18 bases lay between the germline ends. Per germline, CDR1 SGHRS and CDR2 YFSETQ. This CDR3 region has 18 residues. The CDR3 nucleotides are TGCGCCAGCAGCTTCTGGGCAAATCAGCGGGTCTCCTACAATGAGCAGTTCTTC. Translation: CASSFWANQRVSYNEQFF.

This clonotype showed up just a few times. The chain has TRBV20-1 and TRBJ2-5; 8 positions match TRBD1. V dropped 6 bases and J dropped 2; count of bases not matched to a gene: 8. The CDR3 consists of 14 residues. Germline-derived CDR1 and CDR2 are DFQATT and SNEGSKA (reference sequence). The CDR3 coding sequence is TGCAGTGCGGGGCCTTACAGGGGGCAAGAGACCCAGTACTTC. Amino acids: CSAGPYRGQETQYF.

The chain employs TRBV6-5 and TRBJ2-7; 7 bases agree with TRBD2. This CDR3 spans 16 amino acids. With 2 bases clipped from V and 4 bases from J, the junction kept 11 bases outside the gene matches. Germline CDR1 reads MNHEY; CDR2 reads SVGAGI. This CDR3 is CASSYGLAEEGYEQYF. CDR3 nucleotides: TGTGCCAGCAGTTACGGGCTAGCGGAGGAGGGGTACGAGCAGTACTTC.

V and J are TRBV9 and TRBJ2-5; D may match TRBD1 or TRBD2 (5 bases each). CDR1 SGDLS and CDR2 YYNGEE come from the germline V gene. The CDR3 runs 16 residues. V was cut by 3 bases and J by 0 bases, with 15 bases left in between. For the CDR3, the DNA is TGTGCCAGCAGCGCACTCGGGGCAGAGTACCAAGAGACCCAGTACTTC. Its protein product is CASSALGAEYQETQYF.

Only a few counts were recorded for this clonotype. The V and J genes are TRBV4-1 and TRBJ1-5; D unclear. The CDR3 covers 15 residues. V shed 3 bases and J shed 1 base, with 10 bases lying between them. Looked up from germline, CDR1 is MGHRA and CDR2 is YSYEKL. DNA of the CDR3: TGCGCCAGCAGCCATCTCATGGGGAGCAATCAGCCCCAGCATTTT. Translating it yields CASSHLMGSNQPQHF.

Details on this clonotype: One end of the junction fails to match germline, which may point to a read error. The chain has TRBV5-1 and TRBJ1-1; D is undetermined. The CDR3 covers 12 residues. Germline V gene lookup returns CDR1 SGHRS and CDR2 YFSETQ. The CDR3, as DNA: TGCGCCAGCAGCTCCTACAGTGGGCCCTCCGAGTTT. It specifies CASSSYSGPSEF.

This clonotype has more than one count but fewer than ten. The chain recombines TRBV5-1 with TRBJ2-7; 8 bases agree with TRBD1. Per the germline V gene, CDR1 is SGHRS and CDR2 is YFSETQ. Germline trimming cut 6 bases from V and 4 bases from J; bases unmatched to any gene: 9. The CDR3 is 14 residues long. The CDR3 loop is CASTAGQGAYEQYF. The CDR3 DNA is TGCGCCAGCACCGCCGGGCAGGGGGCGTACGAGCAGTACTTC.

This clonotype was found a few times. The V call is TRBV6-2 or TRBV6-3, the J call TRBJ2-1; D gene uncertain. Trimming shortened V by 0 bases and J by 4 bases, and 7 bases separated the two germline ends. CDR3 length: 14 amino acids. Germline V gives CDR1 MNHEY, CDR2 SVGEGT. The CDR3 loop reads CASSYSTGYNEQFF. In DNA, the CDR3 is TGTGCCAGCAGTTACTCGACTGGATACAATGAGCAGTTCTTC.

The chain links TRBV12-3 or TRBV12-4 to TRBJ1-3; tentatively, D is TRBD1 (6 bases). The ends were cut back, 6 bases at V and 2 bases at J, with 14 bases in the middle. CDR3 size: 15 residues. CDR3 sequence: CASRDPGGPGNTIYF. The CDR3, as DNA: TGTGCCAGCAGAGATCCCGGGGGCCCTGGAAACACCATATATTTT.

This chain links TRBV9 with TRBJ2-3; TRBD2 might be the D (6 bases). The ends were cut back, 5 bases at V and 0 bases at J, with 13 bases in the middle. CDR1 and CDR2 from the germline V gene are SGDLS and YYNGEE. The CDR3 is made up of 15 amino acids. CDR3 amino acids: CASSAPGTSTDTQYF. The CDR3 region has the DNA TGTGCCAGCAGTGCCCCCGGGACTAGCACAGATACGCAGTATTTT.

The chain recombines TRBV7-2 with TRBJ2-7, with 8 bases matching TRBD2. V trimming: 1 base; J trimming: 4 bases; junction bases outside the gene matches: 9. The CDR3 is 16 amino acids. Germline loops: CDR1 SGHTA, CDR2 FQGNSA. The CDR3 coding sequence is TGTGCCAGCAGCTTAGAGGCGAGCGGGAGTATTTACGAGCAGTACTTC. Translation: CASSLEASGSIYEQYF.

This chain links TRBV12-3 or TRBV12-4 with TRBJ1-3; no firm D call. The CDR3 extends over 15 amino acids. V was clipped by 3 bases and J by 2 bases, with 11 bases between them. The CDR3 region has the DNA TGTGCCAGCAGTTTCGCACTGGCCCCTGGAAACACCATATATTTT. This sequence encodes CASSFALAPGNTIYF.

Only a few counts were recorded for this clonotype. This chain connects TRBV19 to TRBJ1-2; TRBD1 might be the D (5 bases). The CDR3 has 15 amino acids. Trimming left V 5 bases short and J 5 bases short, with 18 bases between. Looked up from germline, CDR1 is LNHDA and CDR2 is SQIVND (reference sequence). The CDR3 DNA sequence: TGTGCCAGTAGTGCCCGAGGACAAGGAGCATATGGCTACACCTTC. This sequence encodes CASSARGQGAYGYTF. The whole variable domain, filled in from reference TRBV19 and TRBJ1-2, reads DGGITQSPKYLFRKEGQNVTLSCEQNLNHDAMYWYRQDPGQGLRLIYYSQIVNDFQKGDIAEGYSVSREKKESFPLTVTSAQKNPTAFYLCASSARGQGAYGYTFGSGTRLTVV.